The sequence of this TCR beta chain was determined in a study of naive and memory T cell subsets. Overall study findings and caveats: Over 95% of naive TCR sequences appeared only once after error correction, unlike memory subsets. A clonotype means one alpha or beta sequence, not an alpha/beta pair. Especially in CD8 cells, naive repertoires contained a few larger clonotypes, possibly CD45RA-re-expressing memory cells.

Concerning this clonotype itself: Its antigen is not identified.

Both TRBC1 and TRBC2 were covered by a beta constant-region primer of two equimolar oligonucleotides. In TCRdb, the UMI-ligation and nested PCR reads were re-called with MiXCR into one record per CDR3 protein. The table shows around 160,000 distinct CDR3 sequences, with approximately 15% occurring only once. Material: naive CD4+ T cells from blood. This TCR derives from a human donor in good health.

The CDR3 protein is CASSQKGRPQETQYF. DNA for the CDR3: TGCGCCAGCAGTCAAAAGGGGAGGCCTCAAGAGACCCAGTACTTC. V is TRBV23-1 and J is TRBJ2-5, with D perhaps TRBD2 (6 bases). Being an ORF, TRBV23-1 has a function that is uncertain. The V end lost 2 bases, the J end lost 2 bases, and 12 bases lay between the germline ends. The length of the CDR3 is 15 residues.